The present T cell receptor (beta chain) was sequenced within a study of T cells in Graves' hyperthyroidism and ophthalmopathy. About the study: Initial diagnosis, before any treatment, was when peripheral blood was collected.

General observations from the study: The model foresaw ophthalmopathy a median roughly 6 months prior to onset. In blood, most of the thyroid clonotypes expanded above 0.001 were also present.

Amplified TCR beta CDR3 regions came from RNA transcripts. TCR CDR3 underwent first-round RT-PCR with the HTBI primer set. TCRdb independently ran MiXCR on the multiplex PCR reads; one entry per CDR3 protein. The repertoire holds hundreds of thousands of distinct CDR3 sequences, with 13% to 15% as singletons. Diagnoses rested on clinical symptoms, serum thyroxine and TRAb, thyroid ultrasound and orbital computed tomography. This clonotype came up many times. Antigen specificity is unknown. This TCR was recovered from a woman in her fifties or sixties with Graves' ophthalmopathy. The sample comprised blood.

CDR3 in DNA: TGCGCCAGCAGCTTGGGGGACAGTCCGAACACTGAAGCTTTCTTT. As protein: CASSLGDSPNTEAFF. This chain connects TRBV5-1 to TRBJ1-1; 7 positions match TRBD1. V shed 0 bases, J shed 1 base, and the junction held 3 bases outside the gene matches. This CDR3 comprises 15 residues. Germline assignment: CDR1 SGHRS and CDR2 YFSETQ. Drawing the rest from reference TRBV5-1 and TRBJ1-1, the complete variable domain is KAGVTQTPRYLIKTRGQQVTLSCSPISGHRSVSWYQQTPGQGLQFLFEYFSETQRNKGNFPGRFSGRQFSNSRSEMNVSTLELGDSALYLCASSLGDSPNTEAFFGQGTRLTVV.